This T cell receptor beta chain was obtained from a study of cytomegalovirus exposure and HLA in healthy donors (dated by TCRdb to about 2017). For context, the study as a whole: In an earlier analysis of 587 of the donors, around 290 Gb of sequence data and approximately 100 million unique TCR beta sequences from 180 million or so T cells were reported. About 300 gigabases of sequencing data and approximately 91 million unique TCR sequences made up an early release that covered roughly 670 HLA-typed donors. Of the approximately 400 genotyped donors, 65% to 90% fell in the genetic ancestry cluster associated with self-reported Caucasian donors. The study aimed to test whether cataloging public T cell receptors could reveal signatures of past pathogen exposure. The T cell repertoires of under 750 subjects were profiled by immunosequencing and related to cytomegalovirus serostatus. Along with the roughly 700-subject first cohort, a separate validation cohort of around 110 different subjects was used. To predict cytomegalovirus infection status, the study combined high-throughput TCR immunosequencing, statistical association of individual TCRs with disease status, and machine learning. A later analysis re-examined previously published TCR beta repertoires from hundreds of donors and added high-resolution HLA genotyping to investigate patterns of TCR occurrence. The later analysis used no new phenotypic data to find candidate immune exposures, relying instead on TCR beta sequences and their occurrence across donors. An earlier analysis of some 500 of the donors applied high-throughput TCR beta sequencing to assess whether each TCR beta V gene segment acted as functional or pseudogenic. Donor age, sex, ethnicity and CMV serostatus were compiled together with the repertoire data. A later genetic analysis used genome-wide SNP genotypes for about 60% of the roughly 700 donors, treating that subset as a discovery cohort. All discovery cohort repertoires had been generated on a single sequencing platform. HLA typing covered class I and class II loci at four-digit resolution. Typing coverage varied by locus: roughly 629-630 donors for A, B, C, DRB1 and DQB1; more than 500 for DQA1; around 570 for DPA1; about 450 for DPB1. Because of strong linkage in the cohort, five DR-DQ haplotypes were treated as single units for association and clustering. Among about 360 genotyped donors of the cohort, an average of about 240,000 unique TCR beta nucleotide sequences were sequenced per donor, roughly 20% of them non-productive.

Relative to germline, V is missing 10 bases and J is missing 8 bases, with 11 bases of the junction outside any gene match. CDR1 MDHEN and CDR2 SYDVKM were looked up in the germline V gene. The CDR3 contains 13 residues, cysteine and phenylalanine counted. Solely the CDR3 DNA is kept, with 39 bases framed from the first base. The cohort was made up of 666 healthy bone marrow donors. Cohort members were all nominally healthy when sampled, although unrecorded immune exposures were likely present. The donor tested CMV seronegative, placing the donor among the 350 to 400 seronegative members of the cohort. A peripheral blood sample was provided by each donor, and peripheral blood mononuclear cells were used for TCR beta sequencing. Genomic DNA extraction from the blood cell samples was performed with the Qiagen DNeasy Blood Extraction Kit. Library preparation used the immunoSEQ multiplex PCR assay. A mixture of 60 forward primers for TCR Vbeta segments and 13 reverse primers for TCR Jbeta segments was used in the multiplex PCR. The CDR3 region of rearranged TCR beta genes was amplified from genomic DNA with a multiplex PCR assay. The amplified TCR beta libraries were sequenced on the Illumina HiSeq System as 87-base-pair reads. The authors processed their data as follows. A later analysis counted 65 million to 90 million unique TCR beta chains across the 670 or so repertoires, and around 9.9 million of these chains were shared by at least two donors. Raw reads were error-corrected and collapsed into unique sequences by a nearest-neighbor algorithm in which closely related sequences were merged to remove PCR and sequencing errors. CDR3 sequences were aligned to IMGT reference sequences to assign V, D and J gene segments. For a sequence to be retained, a match of at least six nucleotides to both a V gene segment and a J gene segment was required. Rearrangements were called productive when the CDR3 lacked stop codons and stayed in frame with V and J; all others were non-productive. Following IMGT convention, CDR3 was defined as the stretch from the second conserved V-encoded cysteine up to the conserved J-encoded phenylalanine. The earlier analysis of fewer than 700 of the donors excluded sequences that lacked an unambiguous match to a single V gene segment. An earlier analysis of approximately 590 of the donors called V segments functional above 56.7% productive rearrangements and segregating when the between-donor standard deviation exceeded 5%. A statistical classification framework was built to diagnose cytomegalovirus status from the catalog of TCR beta chain sequences. V and J gene assignment, in a later analysis, came from comparing TCR nucleotide sequences with IMGT/GENE-DB human TR gene sequences. A later analysis assigned CDR3 sequences and most-parsimonious VDJ recombination scenarios with the TCRdist pipeline. In a later analysis, every TCR beta chain was defined by the combination of its CDR3 amino acid sequence and its V-gene family, and reads without a unique V-gene family were dropped. To address suspected cross-contamination and a sequencing artifact, a later analysis removed a few hundred highly shared, low-generation-probability nucleotide sequences. For each public chain, a later analysis derived a clonal expansion index from normalized ranks of inferred template counts within each repertoire. In a later analysis, generation probabilities were computed with a VDJ recombination model fitted to out-of-frame rearrangements, and the resulting probabilities were checked against IGoR. Hypergeometric tests were used in a later analysis to score TCR-TCR, TCR-HLA and TCR-CMV co-occurrence, with a repertoire-size bias correction applied to the TCR pairs. False discovery rates were estimated in a later analysis by permuting HLA or CMV assignments 20 times. A later analysis grouped co-occurring TCRs with DBSCAN, adding TCRdist sequence similarity when clustering within HLA-allele-positive subsets. Repertoires with fewer than 30,000 or more than 120,000 public chains were left out of co-occurrence clustering, as were four to six repertoires with anomalous nucleotide sharing. What TCRdb holds here is the immuneACCESS table cut down to in-frame rearrangements. Part of the clones is not present; checked against another copy, under half of the missing clones reflect an unresolved V gene, and the others are unexplained. V and J calls and clone size are those listed in that table; D and trimming were worked out from the DNA. The table for this sample lists 55,000 to 80,000 clones; roughly 65% of them were counted only once. Clones ranked in the top ten supply around 1.9% of the sample.

General conclusions and limits of the study: In a later analysis, around 17,000 TCR beta sequences were associated with specific HLA alleles at a false discovery rate of 0.05. Most TCR sequences were observed very rarely across donors, whereas some public TCRs were present in many individuals. In both the original and validation cohorts, the classifier was reported to diagnose cytomegalovirus status with high specificity and sensitivity. Around 16 rarely observed V segments, including chromosome 9 orphons, were excluded from the earlier analysis of about 610 of the donors because counts were too low. In vitro tests confirmed that a few of the cytomegalovirus-associated TCR beta chains recognize cytomegalovirus antigens. The study listed 164 TCR beta chains as associated with cytomegalovirus. Assigning TCR associations to individual alleles was difficult when HLA alleles, especially DR and DQ, strongly co-occurred. Linkage disequilibrium might explain the correlated functional status among segregating V segments, but an unknown experimental factor could not be excluded. HLA typing was unavailable for some donors at each locus, so association tests used only the typed subset. The only immune exposure information available for the cohort was CMV serostatus. Roughly uniform sequencing depth across donors was assumed in presence/absence analyses, although this assumption may not hold. A cluster of highly shared sequence variants was judged likely to represent a technical artifact of the sequencing pipeline. A later genetic analysis associated a missense DCLRE1C variant with V-gene and J-gene trimming of TCR beta chains, and an independent cohort replicated the association. This cohort had only TCR beta chains sequenced, and the lack of alpha or paired-chain data limited which features could be detected. Compared with equally common non-associated chains, HLA-associated TCR beta chains in a later analysis were more clonally expanded and had lower generation probabilities. In a later analysis, several top co-occurrence clusters were reported to appear linked to parvovirus B19, influenza, CMV and Epstein-Barr virus. According to a later analysis, TCR association rates differed among HLA loci, with DRB1 alleles showing the most associated TCRs and HLA-C alleles showing the fewest. It was suggested by the authors that the approach could potentially be generalized to other disease states and immunological phenotypes. According to a later genetic analysis, donors in an Asian-associated ancestry cluster had fewer N-insertions in productive TCRs than the approximately 710-donor mean. In an earlier analysis of 500 to 650 of the donors, most TCR beta V segments appeared in productive rearrangements about 87% or about 30% of the time, broadly matching IMGT annotations. A further reported finding was that TCR beta sequences accurately predicted the HLA-A and HLA-B alleles for most subjects in the first cohort. The 87-base-pair reads could not distinguish some IMGT-functional V segments, including TRBV6-2 and TRBV6-3, so those segments were excluded. According to a later analysis, most CMV-associated TCR beta chains appeared to be HLA-restricted, and the HLA associations seemed to be driven largely by CMV exposure.

Comment on this clone: What this receptor recognizes is not known. Qualities for individual bases were not recorded, and no much larger clone is one base off.

What was sequenced was PBMCs. This chain joins TRBV28 to TRBJ1-2, and TRBD1 aligns with 9 junction nucleotides. This receptor was taken from a woman in her twenties or thirties in good health and CMV-seronegative. The CDR3 reads CAIGVGQGLGYTF. The base sequence is TGTGCCATCGGAGTGGGACAGGGTCTCGGCTACACCTTC.